One T cell receptor (beta chain) is described in this entry. The conserved phenylalanine or tryptophan normally closing the CDR3 is absent here, so this likely arose from a read error. The sequenced template was RNA, covering the TCR beta CDR3 region. Second-round multiplex PCR came after first-round RT-PCR with HTBI primers. TCRdb re-called the multiplex PCR reads with MiXCR, one entry per CDR3 protein. The repertoire has some 360,000 distinct CDR3 sequences, about 18% of them found once; the top ten carry 2.4%. Cases classed as stable hyperthyroidism had no ophthalmopathy within 18 months of follow-up. Enrolled hyperthyroidism patients had a new diagnosis, a duration under 2 months, and an age of 18 to 65. PBMCs were isolated by Ficoll-Paque density gradient centrifugation, using about 10 ml of fresh peripheral blood as the starting material. The source of the sample is a study of Graves' ophthalmopathy and Graves' hyperthyroidism. Study background: Untreated patients at initial diagnosis provided peripheral blood.

This clonotype originated in an adult woman with stable Graves' hyperthyroidism. The sample consisted of peripheral blood.

Here the CDR3 reads CASSEGTPYEQYD. The DNA of the CDR3 is TGTGCCAGCAGTGAAGGCACCCCTTACGAGCAGTACGAC. J is TRBJ2-7 and V is TRBV2, with D unresolved. CDR1 and CDR2 from the germline V gene are SNHLY and FYNNEI. This CDR3 region has 13 residues. V was clipped by 1 base and J by 4 bases, with 8 bases between them.